These 2 T cell receptor beta chains were sequenced from one sample in a study of blood T cells in healthy people across ages. The second PCR ran about 6 to 11 cycles with a sample-barcoded 5' primer and J-beta primers. TCRdb recomputed calls from the 5' RACE reads with MiXCR, one row per CDR3 protein. Of about 1.8 million distinct CDR3 sequences in the sample, around half were seen once. Specimen: blood. These receptors were obtained from a woman aged 40 to 50 in good health.

The J gene is TRBJ2-5, the V gene TRBV13; 13 nucleotides align to TRBD2. With 4 bases clipped from V and 3 bases from J, the junction kept 5 bases outside the gene matches. This CDR3 has 16 amino acids. Germline values: CDR1 PRHDT, CDR2 FYEKMQ (reference sequence). The CDR3 nucleotides read TGTGCCAGCAGCTCGACTAGCGGGGGGCCGAAAGAGACCCAGTACTTC. Translating it yields CASSSTSGGPKETQYF.

The gene calls are TRBV20-1 and TRBJ2-4, with 9 bases that match TRBD2. TRBJ2-7 matches the DNA end more closely, so the J call is doubtful. The CDR3 is made up of 17 amino acids. Germline CDR1 is DFQATT and CDR2 is SNEGSKA (reference sequence). The CDR3 here is CSANYRLAGNPTYEQYF. The CDR3 DNA reads as TGCAGTGCTAATTATCGGCTAGCGGGGAATCCAACCTACGAGCAGTACTTC.